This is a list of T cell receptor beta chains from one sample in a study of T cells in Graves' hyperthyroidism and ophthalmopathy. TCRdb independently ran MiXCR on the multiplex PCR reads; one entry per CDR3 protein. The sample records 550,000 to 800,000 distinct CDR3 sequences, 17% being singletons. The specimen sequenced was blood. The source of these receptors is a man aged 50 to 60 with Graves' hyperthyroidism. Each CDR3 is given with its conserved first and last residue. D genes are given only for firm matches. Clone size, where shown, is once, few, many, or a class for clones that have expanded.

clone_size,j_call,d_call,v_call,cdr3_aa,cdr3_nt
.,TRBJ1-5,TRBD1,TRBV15,CATSAGQGAAGWTQHF,TGTGCCACCAGCGCAGGACAGGGGGCTGCAGGGTGGACCCAGCATTTT
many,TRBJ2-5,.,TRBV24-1,CATSAGTMDLLETQYF,TGTGCCACCAGCGCCGGGACGATGGACTTGTTAGAGACCCAGTACTTC
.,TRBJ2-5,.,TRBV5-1,CASSLEGEGETQYF,TGCGCCAGCAGCTTGGAAGGAGAAGGAGAGACCCAGTACTTC
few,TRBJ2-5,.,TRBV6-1,CASSELASRRFLGETQYF,TGTGCCAGCAGTGAATTGGCTAGCCGACGATTTTTAGGGGAGACCCAGTACTTC
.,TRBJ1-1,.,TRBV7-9,CASSLIDRSSDTEAFF,TGTGCCAGCAGCTTAATCGACAGGAGTTCGGACACTGAAGCTTTCTTT
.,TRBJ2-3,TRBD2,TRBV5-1,CASSFTGLADTDTQYF,TGCGCCAGCAGCTTTACGGGACTAGCGGACACAGATACGCAGTATTTT
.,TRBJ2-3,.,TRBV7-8,CASSFTGTDTQYF,TGTGCCAGCAGCTTCACCGGCACAGATACGCAGTATTTT
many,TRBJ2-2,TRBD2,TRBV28,CASSSGGGLTGELFF,TGTGCCAGCAGCTCAGGCGGGGGGCTCACCGGGGAGCTGTTTTTT
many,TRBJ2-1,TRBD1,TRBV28,CASSYAPGQGVGEQFF,TGTGCCAGCAGCTACGCTCCCGGACAGGGGGTTGGTGAGCAGTTCTTC
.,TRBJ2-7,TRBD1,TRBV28,CASIATGVSYEQYF,TGTGCCAGCATAGCAACAGGGGTCTCCTACGAGCAGTACTTC
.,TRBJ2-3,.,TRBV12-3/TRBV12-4,CASSLKLSRLTDTQYF,TGTGCCAGCAGTTTGAAGCTCTCCCGACTGACGGATACGCAGTATTTT
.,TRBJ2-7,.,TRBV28,CASSYPRNEQYF,TGTGCCAGCAGCTACCCTAGGAACGAGCAGTACTTC
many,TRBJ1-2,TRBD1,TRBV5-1,CASSAGTGTNGYTF,TGCGCCAGCAGCGCCGGGACAGGGACAAATGGCTACACCTTC
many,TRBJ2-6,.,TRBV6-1,CASSAFSGANVLTF,TGTGCCAGCAGTGCATTCTCTGGGGCCAACGTCCTGACTTTC
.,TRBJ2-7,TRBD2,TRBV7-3,CASSWSGTGEQYF,TGTGCCAGCAGCTGGAGCGGGACTGGCGAGCAGTACTTC
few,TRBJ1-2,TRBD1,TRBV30,CAWARDRGQDGYTF,TGTGCCTGGGCCCGGGACAGGGGGCAGGATGGCTACACCTTC
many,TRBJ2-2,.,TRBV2,CASSDWRAGELFF,TGTGCCAGCAGTGATTGGAGGGCGGGGGAGCTGTTTTTT
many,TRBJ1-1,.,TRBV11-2,CASSLAGQMNTEAFF,TGTGCCAGCAGCTTAGCTGGACAGATGAACACTGAAGCTTTCTTT
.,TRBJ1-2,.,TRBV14,CASSQDPRARNYGYTF,TGTGCCAGCAGCCAAGATCCCCGGGCTCGTAACTATGGCTACACCTTC
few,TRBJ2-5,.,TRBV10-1,CASSVGIGEQETQYF,TGCGCCAGCAGTGTCGGAATCGGCGAACAAGAGACCCAGTACTTC
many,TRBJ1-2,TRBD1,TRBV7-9,CASSLIWDRGHKLGGYTF,TGTGCCAGCAGCTTGATCTGGGACAGGGGACACAAACTGGGAGGCTACACCTTC
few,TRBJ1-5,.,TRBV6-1,CASSYDAQYQPQHF,TGTGCCAGCAGTTATGATGCGCAGTATCAGCCCCAGCATTTT
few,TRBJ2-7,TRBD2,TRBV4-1,CASSQAATSGSINEQYF,TGCGCCAGCAGCCAAGCTGCGACTAGCGGGAGTATCAACGAGCAGTACTTC
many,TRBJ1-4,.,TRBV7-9,CASSFGTINEKLFF,TGTGCCAGCAGCTTTGGGACTATTAATGAAAAACTGTTTTTT
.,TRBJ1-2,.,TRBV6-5,CASSYPGGYGYTF,TGTGCCAGCAGTTACCCCGGGGGCTATGGCTACACCTTC
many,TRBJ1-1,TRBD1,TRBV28,CASSSTGGTYAFF,TGTGCCAGCAGTTCCACAGGGGGGACCTACGCTTTCTTT
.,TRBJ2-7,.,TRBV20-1,CSARDIRENVYEQYF,TGCAGTGCTAGAGATATCCGGGAGAACGTTTACGAGCAGTACTTC
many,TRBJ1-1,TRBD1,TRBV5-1,CASSLQQGGNGEAFF,TGCGCCAGCAGCTTGCAACAGGGGGGGAACGGTGAAGCTTTCTTT
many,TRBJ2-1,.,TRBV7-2,CASSFVGERGNEQFF,TGTGCCAGCAGTTTCGTCGGGGAACGAGGCAATGAGCAGTTCTTC
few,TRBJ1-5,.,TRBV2,CASHIDAGNQPQHF,TGTGCCAGCCACATTGACGCAGGCAATCAGCCCCAGCATTTT
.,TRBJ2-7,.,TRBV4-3,CASSRGRENEQYF,TGCGCCAGCAGCCGCGGCAGGGAGAACGAGCAGTACTTC
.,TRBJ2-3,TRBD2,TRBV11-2,CASSLALLAGGLDTQYF,TGTGCCAGCAGCTTAGCGCTACTAGCGGGAGGCTTAGATACGCAGTATTTT
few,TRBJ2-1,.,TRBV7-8,CASSPKPYNEQFF,TGTGCCAGCAGCCCTAAGCCCTACAATGAGCAGTTCTTC
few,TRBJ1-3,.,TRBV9,CASSEPGYPSNTIYF,TGTGCCAGCAGCGAGCCAGGGTACCCTTCAAACACCATATATTTT
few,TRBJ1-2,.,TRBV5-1,CASSADTLGGYTF,TGCGCCAGCAGCGCAGATACCTTGGGCGGCTACACCTTC
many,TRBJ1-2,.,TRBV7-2,CASEGSLYGYTF,TGTGCCAGCGAGGGCAGCCTGTATGGCTACACCTTC
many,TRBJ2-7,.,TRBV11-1,CASSYGLGNVEQYF,TGTGCCAGCTCCTATGGCCTTGGGAACGTCGAGCAGTACTTC
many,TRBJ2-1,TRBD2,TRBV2,CASSNSGSSYNEQFF,TGTGCCAGCAGCAATAGCGGGAGCTCCTACAATGAGCAGTTCTTC
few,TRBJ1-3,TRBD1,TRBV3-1,CASSHLRQGRSGNTIYF,TGTGCCAGCAGCCATCTCCGACAGGGACGCTCTGGAAACACCATATATTTT
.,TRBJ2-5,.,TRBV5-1,CASSLAPLGVQETQYF,TGCGCCAGCAGCCTTGCTCCCCTAGGCGTCCAAGAGACCCAGTACTTC
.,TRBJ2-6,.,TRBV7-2,CASSLANVLTF,TGTGCCAGCAGCTTGGCCAACGTCCTGACTTTC
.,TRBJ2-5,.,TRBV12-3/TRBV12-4,CASSLIGRGAETQYF,TGTGCCAGCAGTTTAATAGGCAGGGGGGCTGAGACCCAGTACTTC
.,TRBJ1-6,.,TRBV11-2,CASSPPAGLYSPLHF,TGTGCCAGCAGCCCCCCTGCCGGGTTGTATTCACCCCTCCACTTT
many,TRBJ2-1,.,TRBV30,CAWMNRGLDNEQFF,TGTGCCTGGATGAACCGGGGACTCGACAATGAGCAGTTCTTC
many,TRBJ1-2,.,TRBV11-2,CASSSFTVNYGYTF,TGTGCCAGCAGCTCATTTACAGTTAACTATGGCTACACCTTC
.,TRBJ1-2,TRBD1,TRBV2,CATSDFGTGGSTNYGYTF,TGTGCCACCAGTGATTTCGGAACAGGGGGATCCACTAACTATGGCTACACCTTC
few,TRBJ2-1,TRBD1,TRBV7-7,CASSASFSGGQGNEQFF,TGTGCTAGCAGCGCTTCATTTTCAGGGGGTCAGGGCAATGAGCAGTTCTTC
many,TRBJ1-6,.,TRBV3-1,CASSQTKGRSPLHF,TGTGCCAGCAGCCAAACAAAAGGCCGGTCACCCCTCCACTTT
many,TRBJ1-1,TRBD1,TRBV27,CASKLRSGQREAFF,TGTGCCAGCAAACTAAGGTCGGGACAGAGAGAAGCTTTCTTT
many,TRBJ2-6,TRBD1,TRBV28,CASSLYTGASGANVLTF,TGTGCCAGCAGTCTATATACAGGGGCGTCTGGGGCCAACGTCCTGACTTTC
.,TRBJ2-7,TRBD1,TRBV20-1,CSARDPTTGEYEQYF,TGCAGTGCTAGAGACCCAACGACAGGGGAGTACGAGCAGTACTTC
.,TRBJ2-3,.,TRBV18,CASSPSPGWPQYF,TGTGCCAGCTCACCCTCCCCGGGGTGGCCGCAGTATTTT
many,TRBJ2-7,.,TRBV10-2,CASTPGPKFHEQYF,TGCGCCAGCACTCCGGGCCCCAAATTCCACGAGCAGTACTTC
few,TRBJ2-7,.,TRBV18,CASSPPSGQRGEQYF,TGTGCCAGCTCACCACCGTCAGGGCAGCGAGGGGAGCAGTACTTC
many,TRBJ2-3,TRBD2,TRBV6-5,CASSYRLAGAADTQYF,TGTGCCAGCAGTTATCGACTAGCGGGAGCTGCAGATACGCAGTATTTT
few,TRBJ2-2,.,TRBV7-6,CASSLSLGTTGELFF,TGTGCCAGCAGCTTGAGCCTAGGGACGACCGGGGAGCTGTTTTTT
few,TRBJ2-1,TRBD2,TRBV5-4,CASSRPPIGGSSYNEQFF,TGTGCCAGCAGCCGTCCTCCGATCGGCGGGAGCTCCTACAATGAGCAGTTCTTC